This T cell receptor (beta chain) was captured in a study of blood T cell repertoires in COVID-19. Per the original methods: Estimated nucleated cell counts came from reference gene primer amplification. Repertoires were generated with immunoSEQ multiplex PCR, while TCRdb's copy carries only in-frame clones and drops some. That table is the source of V, J and clone size, and D and trimming were worked out from the DNA. This table holds about 39,000 clones, about 86% found once. The CDR3 has 14 residues. CDR1 is LNHNV and CDR2 is YYDKDF in the germline V gene (reference sequence). V shed 5 bases, J shed 7 bases, and the junction held 7 bases outside the gene matches.

J is TRBJ1-4 and V is TRBV15, with TRBD1 matching over 7 bases. Sequenced: peripheral blood. This clonotype was sampled from a man between 35 and 55 years old with active COVID-19. The CDR3 nucleotides are TGTGCCACCAGCCCCAGGGGGTTGCGTGAAAAACTGTTTTTT. Translating it yields CATSPRGLREKLFF.